Below are 9 T cell receptor beta chains sequenced from a single sample in a study of blood T cell repertoires in COVID-19. The data were produced by immunoSEQ multiplex PCR, yet TCRdb's version contains in-frame clones alone and is incomplete. The table lists over 200,000 clones, about 80% of them singletons. Specimen: peripheral blood. The receptor set was obtained from a man aged 50-59 years with active or convalescent COVID-19.

The gene calls are TRBV30 and TRBJ1-1, with TRBD1 identical over 11 bases. Trimming removed 0 bases from V and 3 bases from J; junction bases left unmatched: 6. This CDR3 is built from 16 residues. Germline CDR1 and CDR2: GTSNPN and SVGIG (reference sequence). The DNA of the CDR3 is TGTGCCTGGAGTGTGCCGGACAGGGGGCGGGACACTGAAGCTTTCTTT. Translation gives CAWSVPDRGRDTEAFF.

The V and J genes are TRBV6-2 or TRBV6-3 and TRBJ2-1, with a weak D call TRBD2 (6 bases). The V gene's germline CDR1 is MNHEY and CDR2 SVGEGT. Between the trimmed V and J ends, which lost 2 bases and 10 bases, there was a span of 12 bases. There are 13 residues in the CDR3. CDR3 residues: CASSYTSIDEQFF. The DNA of the CDR3 is TGTGCCAGCAGTTACACTAGCATTGACGAGCAGTTCTTC.

The CDR3 sequence: CASSPTPGTVGGYTF. The CDR3 DNA reads as TGCGCCAGCAGCCCAACCCCCGGGACAGTAGGAGGCTACACCTTC. The rearrangement links TRBV5-1 to TRBJ1-2, with TRBD1 matching 7 bases. The CDR3 is 15 amino acids. Germline values: CDR1 SGHRS, CDR2 YFSETQ. The V gene end was trimmed by 4 bases and the J gene end by 8 bases; junction bases not matched to a gene: 14.

The sample holds a few counts of this clone. This chain links TRBV5-4 with TRBJ1-2; 7 bases map to TRBD1. The CDR3 covers 13 residues. CDR1 and CDR2 from the germline V gene are SGHNT and YYREEE (reference sequence). V shed 2 bases, J shed 6 bases, and the junction held 4 bases outside the gene matches. The CDR3 nucleotides are TGTGCCAGCAGCTTTCAAGGGGGCAATGGCTACACCTTC. It is translated as CASSFQGGNGYTF.

The chain joins TRBV30 to TRBJ2-7; TRBD2 agrees at 8 bases. Unmatched junction bases numbered 5, after V lost 5 bases and J lost 5 bases. CDR3 length equals 12 residues. Germline V CDR1 and CDR2: GTSNPN, SVGIG (reference sequence). For the CDR3, the DNA is TGTGCCTGGGCTCGGGGGGGTCACGAGCAGTACTTC. Translation gives CAWARGGHEQYF.

The chain recombines TRBV5-6 with TRBJ2-5; 12 bases align to TRBD2. J gave up 4 bases and V 3 bases, and 4 bases lay outside the gene matches. In germline, CDR1 is SGHDT, CDR2 YYEEEE. The CDR3 covers 15 residues. In nucleotides, the CDR3 is TGTGCCAGCAGCTCTAGCGGGGGGGCTGGAGAGACCCAGTACTTC. Protein: CASSSSGGAGETQYF.

The genes are TRBV6-2 or TRBV6-3 and TRBJ1-1; D uncertain. Germline values: CDR1 MNHEY, CDR2 SVGEGT. V was clipped by 6 bases and J by 1 base, with 12 bases between them. CDR3 length: 14 residues. CDR3 in amino acids: CASSPTSENTEAFF. CDR3 in DNA: TGTGCCAGCAGCCCTACCAGCGAGAACACTGAAGCTTTCTTT.

This clone was seen more than once but under ten times. The CDR3 bases are TGTGCCAGCAGCCAAGGACAGGGGGAAATAGGGAACATTCAGTACTTC. Translating it yields CASSQGQGEIGNIQYF. The V call is TRBV3-1 (or the pseudogene TRBV3-2), the J call TRBJ2-4; TRBD1 matches 9 bases. The CDR3 has 16 amino acids. The V segment lost 1 base and the J segment 7 bases; nucleotides outside the gene matches: 8. Germline-derived CDR1 and CDR2 are LGHDT and YNNKEL (reference sequence).

The CDR3 is CASSHYGTEKNTEAFF. The CDR3 nucleotides are TGTGCCAGCAGCCATTATGGGACAGAAAAGAACACTGAAGCTTTCTTT. This chain uses TRBV3-1 (or the pseudogene TRBV3-2) with TRBJ1-1; TRBD1 aligns across 7 bases. Germline V gene data show CDR1 as LGHDT and CDR2 as YNNKEL (reference sequence). The CDR3 has 16 amino acids. The trim removed 3 bases at V and 1 base at J, leaving 8 bases unmatched.